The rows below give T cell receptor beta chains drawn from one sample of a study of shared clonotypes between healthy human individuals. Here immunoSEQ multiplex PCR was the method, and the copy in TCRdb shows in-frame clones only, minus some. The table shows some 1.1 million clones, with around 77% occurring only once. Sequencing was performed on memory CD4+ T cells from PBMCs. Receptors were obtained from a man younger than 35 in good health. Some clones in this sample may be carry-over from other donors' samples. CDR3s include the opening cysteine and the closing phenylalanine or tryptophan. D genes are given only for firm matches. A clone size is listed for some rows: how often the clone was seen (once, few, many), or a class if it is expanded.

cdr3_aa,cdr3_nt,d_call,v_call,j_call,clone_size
CASSKTGVNTEAFF,TGTGCCAGTAGTAAAACAGGGGTAAACACTGAAGCTTTCTTT,TRBD1,TRBV19,TRBJ1-1,.
CASSVFQGARGRAGSDTQYF,TGTGCCAGCAGTGTATTTCAGGGGGCGCGGGGGAGGGCCGGGTCAGATACGCAGTATTTT,.,TRBV2,TRBJ2-3,.
CASSPPLAGVAGGELFF,TGTGCCAGCAGCCCTCCCCTAGCGGGAGTGGCGGGCGGGGAGCTGTTTTTT,TRBD2,TRBV9,TRBJ2-2,.
CASALGAGGTDTQYF,TGTGCTAGTGCCCTGGGGGCGGGAGGTACAGATACGCAGTATTTT,TRBD2,TRBV12-5,TRBJ2-3,many
CASSLGGGGNTEAFF,TGTGCCAGCAGCTTAGGGGGGGGAGGGAACACTGAAGCTTTCTTT,.,TRBV11-2,TRBJ1-1,.
CASTPGGENYSGNTIYF,TGTGCCAGCACCCCTGGGGGGGAGAACTACTCTGGAAACACCATATATTTT,.,TRBV28,TRBJ1-3,.
CASSEGRGGGYTF,TGTGCCAGCAGTGAAGGCAGGGGCGGGGGCTACACCTTC,.,TRBV6-1,TRBJ1-2,.
CASSRGASSDYEQYF,TGTGCCAGCAGCCGAGGGGCCTCTAGCGACTACGAGCAGTACTTC,.,TRBV4-2,TRBJ2-7,.
CASRPDTSTDTQYF,TGCGCCAGCAGACCAGATACTAGCACAGATACGCAGTATTTT,.,TRBV5-1,TRBJ2-3,few
CAISASAGGLKIEQFF,TGTGCCATCAGTGCGTCAGCGGGAGGGCTGAAGATTGAGCAGTTCTTC,TRBD2,TRBV10-3,TRBJ2-1,.
CASSLGTANIAQYF,TGCGCCAGCAGCTTAGGGACAGCCAATATCGCGCAGTACTTC,TRBD1,TRBV5-1,TRBJ2-7,.
CASSQLTSAETQYF,TGCGCCAGCAGCCAACTGACTAGCGCTGAGACCCAGTACTTC,TRBD2,TRBV4-3,TRBJ2-5,.
CASSSSGAGLETQYF,TGCGCCAGCAGCTCCAGCGGGGCAGGGTTGGAGACCCAGTACTTC,TRBD2,TRBV4-1,TRBJ2-5,few
CASGGGNDYNEQFF,TGTGCCAGTGGTGGCGGGAACGATTACAATGAGCAGTTCTTC,.,TRBV19,TRBJ2-1,.
CASSLTGIEQFF,TGTGCCAGCAGCTTAACGGGTATTGAGCAGTTCTTC,.,TRBV14,TRBJ2-1,.
CASSIRTSGRGPDTQYF,TGTGCCAGCAGCATCCGGACTAGCGGGAGGGGTCCAGATACGCAGTATTTT,TRBD2,TRBV5-4,TRBJ2-3,.
CAISESTGQNQPQHF,TGTGCCATCAGTGAGTCGACAGGGCAGAATCAGCCCCAGCATTTT,TRBD1,TRBV10-3,TRBJ1-5,.